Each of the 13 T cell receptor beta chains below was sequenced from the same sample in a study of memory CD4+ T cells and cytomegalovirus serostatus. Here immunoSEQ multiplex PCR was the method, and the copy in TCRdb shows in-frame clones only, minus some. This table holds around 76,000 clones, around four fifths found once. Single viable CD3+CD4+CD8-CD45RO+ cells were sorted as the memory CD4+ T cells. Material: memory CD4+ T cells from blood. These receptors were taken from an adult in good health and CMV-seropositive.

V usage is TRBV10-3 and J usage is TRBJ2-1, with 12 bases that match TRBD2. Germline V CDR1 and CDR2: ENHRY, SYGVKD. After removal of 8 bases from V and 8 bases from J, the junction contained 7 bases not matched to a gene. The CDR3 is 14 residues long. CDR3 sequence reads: CAISLAGGFDEQFF. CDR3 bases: TGTGCCATCTCACTAGCGGGGGGATTCGATGAGCAGTTCTTC.

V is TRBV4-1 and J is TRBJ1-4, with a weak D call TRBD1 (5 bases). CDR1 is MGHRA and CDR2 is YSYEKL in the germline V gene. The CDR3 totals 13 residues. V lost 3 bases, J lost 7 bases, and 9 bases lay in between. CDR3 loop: CASSQWGGEKLFF. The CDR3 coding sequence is TGCGCCAGCAGCCAGTGGGGGGGTGAAAAACTGTTTTTT.

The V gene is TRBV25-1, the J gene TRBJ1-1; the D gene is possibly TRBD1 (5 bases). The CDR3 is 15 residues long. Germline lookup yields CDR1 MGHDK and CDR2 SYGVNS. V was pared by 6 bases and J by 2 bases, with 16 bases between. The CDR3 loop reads CASSAAGDLNTEAFF. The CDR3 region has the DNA TGTGCCAGCAGCGCCGCGGGGGACCTAAACACTGAAGCTTTCTTT.

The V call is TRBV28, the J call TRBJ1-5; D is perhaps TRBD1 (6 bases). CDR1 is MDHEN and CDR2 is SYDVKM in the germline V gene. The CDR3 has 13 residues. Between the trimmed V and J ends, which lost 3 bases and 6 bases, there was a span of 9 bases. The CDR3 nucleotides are TGTGCCAGCAGTTTGACAGGCCCTCAGCCCCAGCATTTT. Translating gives CASSLTGPQPQHF.

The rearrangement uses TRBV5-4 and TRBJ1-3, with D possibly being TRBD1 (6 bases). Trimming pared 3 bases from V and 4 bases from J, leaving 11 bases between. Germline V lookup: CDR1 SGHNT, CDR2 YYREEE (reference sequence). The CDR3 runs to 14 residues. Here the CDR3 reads CASSSRTDGNTIYF. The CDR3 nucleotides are TGTGCCAGCAGCTCAAGGACAGACGGAAACACCATATATTTT.

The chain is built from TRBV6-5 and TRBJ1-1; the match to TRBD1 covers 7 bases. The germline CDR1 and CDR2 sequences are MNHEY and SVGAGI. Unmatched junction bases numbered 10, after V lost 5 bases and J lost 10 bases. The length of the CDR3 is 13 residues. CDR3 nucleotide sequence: TGTGCCAGCAGTAAAACTTTCAGGGGGGTAGCTTTCTTT. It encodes CASSKTFRGVAFF.

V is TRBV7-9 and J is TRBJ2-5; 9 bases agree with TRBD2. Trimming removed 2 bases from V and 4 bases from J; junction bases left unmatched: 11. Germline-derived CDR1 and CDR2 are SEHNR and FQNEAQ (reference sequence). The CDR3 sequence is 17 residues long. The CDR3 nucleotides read TGTGCCAGCAGCTTACTTCCAAGCGGGGGGCCGGGAGAGACCCAGTACTTC. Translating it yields CASSLLPSGGPGETQYF.

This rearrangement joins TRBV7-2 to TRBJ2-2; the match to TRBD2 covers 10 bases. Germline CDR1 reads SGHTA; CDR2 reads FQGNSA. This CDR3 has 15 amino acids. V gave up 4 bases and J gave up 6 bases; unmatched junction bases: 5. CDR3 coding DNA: TGTGCCAGCAGCTCCAGGCTAGCGGGAGCCGGGGAGCTGTTTTTT. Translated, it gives CASSSRLAGAGELFF.

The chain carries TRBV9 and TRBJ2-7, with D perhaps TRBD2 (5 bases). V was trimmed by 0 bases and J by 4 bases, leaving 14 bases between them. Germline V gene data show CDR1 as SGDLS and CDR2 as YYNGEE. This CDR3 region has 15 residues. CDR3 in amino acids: CASSVAGGGGYEQYF. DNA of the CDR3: TGTGCCAGCAGCGTAGCTGGAGGCGGCGGATACGAGCAGTACTTC.

CDR3: CASSPRTGYRTDTQYF. The CDR3 DNA reads TGTGCCAGCAGCCCTCGGACGGGCTATCGCACAGATACGCAGTATTTT. The V and J genes are TRBV7-2 and TRBJ2-3; D is undetermined. The length of the CDR3 is 16 residues. The V end lost 5 bases, the J end lost 1 base, and 16 bases lay between the germline ends. Germline V gene sequence: CDR1 SGHTA, CDR2 FQGNSA.

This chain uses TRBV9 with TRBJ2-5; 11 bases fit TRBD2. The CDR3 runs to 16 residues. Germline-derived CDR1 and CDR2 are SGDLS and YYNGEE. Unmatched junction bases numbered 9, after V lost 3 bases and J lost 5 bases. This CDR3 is CASSEGLAVGSETQYF. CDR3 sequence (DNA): TGTGCCAGCAGCGAGGGACTAGCGGTGGGTTCGGAGACCCAGTACTTC.

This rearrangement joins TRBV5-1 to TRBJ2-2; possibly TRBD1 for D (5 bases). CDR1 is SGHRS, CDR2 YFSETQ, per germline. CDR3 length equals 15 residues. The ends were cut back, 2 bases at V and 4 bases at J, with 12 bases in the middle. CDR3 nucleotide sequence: TGCGCCAGCAGCTTCCAGGGTCTCGGCACCGGGGAGCTGTTTTTT. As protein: CASSFQGLGTGELFF.

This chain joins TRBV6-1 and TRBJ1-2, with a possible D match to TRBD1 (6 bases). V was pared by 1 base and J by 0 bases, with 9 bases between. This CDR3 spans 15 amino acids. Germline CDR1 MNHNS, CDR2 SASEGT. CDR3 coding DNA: TGTGCCAGCAGTGAAGAACAGGGAGCTAACTATGGCTACACCTTC. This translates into CASSEEQGANYGYTF.